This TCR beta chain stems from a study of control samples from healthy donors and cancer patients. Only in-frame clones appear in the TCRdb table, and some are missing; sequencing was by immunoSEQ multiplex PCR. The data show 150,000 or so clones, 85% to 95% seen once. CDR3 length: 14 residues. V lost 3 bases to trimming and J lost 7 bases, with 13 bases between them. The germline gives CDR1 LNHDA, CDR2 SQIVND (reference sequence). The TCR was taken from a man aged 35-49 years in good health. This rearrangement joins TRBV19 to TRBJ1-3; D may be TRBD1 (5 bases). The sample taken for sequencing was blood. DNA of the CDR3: TGTGCCAGTAGTATTGGGGACTCGAGGAACACCATATATTTT. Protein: CASSIGDSRNTIYF. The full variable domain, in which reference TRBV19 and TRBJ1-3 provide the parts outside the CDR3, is DGGITQSPKYLFRKEGQNVTLSCEQNLNHDAMYWYRQDPGQGLRLIYYSQIVNDFQKGDIAEGYSVSREKKESFPLTVTSAQKNPTAFYLCASSIGDSRNTIYFGEGSWLTVV.